A selection of T cell receptor beta chains follows, all from one sample in a study of cytomegalovirus exposure and HLA in healthy donors. The assay was immunoSEQ multiplex PCR, and TCRdb's table has in-frame clones only and misses some. The profile shows roughly 120,000 clones, 88% of them singletons. The sample consisted of PBMCs. The receptors derive from a man aged 18 to 35 in good health and CMV-seropositive. Each CDR3 is given with its conserved first and last residue. The order of the fields is CDR3 protein, CDR3 DNA, J gene, D gene, clone size, V gene. D genes are given only for firm matches. The size entry is marked missing in some rows and otherwise reads once, few, many or a size class.

CDR3: CASSSDSNEKLFF; DNA: TGTGCCAGCAGTAGTGACAGCAATGAAAAACTGTTTTTT; J: TRBJ1-4; D: -; size: -; V: TRBV7-9
CDR3: CASSSRRDRNTEAFF; DNA: TGCGCCAGCAGCTCACGCCGGGACAGGAACACTGAAGCTTTCTTT; J: TRBJ1-1; D: TRBD1; size: few; V: TRBV5-1
CDR3: CASSPPGTGNTEAFF; DNA: TGCGCCAGCAGCCCCCCCGGGACAGGGAACACTGAAGCTTTCTTT; J: TRBJ1-1; D: TRBD1; size: -; V: TRBV4-1
CDR3: CASSLAAMRSAGYTF; DNA: TGTGCCAGCAGCTTGGCCGCAATGAGGTCTGCGGGCTACACCTTC; J: TRBJ1-2; D: -; size: -; V: TRBV5-4
CDR3: CASSMGEGDTYEQYF; DNA: TGTGCCAGTAGTATGGGCGAGGGGGATACCTACGAGCAGTACTTC; J: TRBJ2-7; D: -; size: -; V: TRBV19
CDR3: CASSQDQAGGLGELFF; DNA: TGCGCCAGCAGCCAAGATCAAGCGGGGGGGTTAGGGGAGCTGTTTTTT; J: TRBJ2-2; D: TRBD2; size: -; V: TRBV4-1
CDR3: CAITPTGSGNTIYF; DNA: TGTGCCATCACCCCAACAGGGTCTGGAAACACCATATATTTT; J: TRBJ1-3; D: -; size: once; V: TRBV10-3
CDR3: CASSSGQGEPGELFF; DNA: TGTGCCAGCAGCTCGGGACAGGGGGAGCCCGGGGAGCTGTTTTTT; J: TRBJ2-2; D: TRBD1; size: -; V: TRBV9
CDR3: CASSFSDGLTGYTF; DNA: TGTGCCAGCAGCTTCTCCGACGGACTAACTGGCTACACCTTC; J: TRBJ1-2; D: -; size: -; V: TRBV5-8
CDR3: CVSEAGGSYNEQFF; DNA: TGTGTCTCGGAGGCGGGCGGCTCCTACAATGAGCAGTTCTTC; J: TRBJ2-1; D: -; size: -; V: TRBV7-8
CDR3: CASSQEPPGDNSPLHF; DNA: TGTGCCAGCAGCCAAGAACCCCCCGGGGATAATTCACCCCTCCACTTT; J: TRBJ1-6; D: -; size: once; V: TRBV4-2
CDR3: CASSRDGGGGVPDTQYF; DNA: TGTGCCAGCAGCCGTGATGGTGGCGGGGGAGTACCAGATACGCAGTATTTT; J: TRBJ2-3; D: TRBD2; size: -; V: TRBV5-4
CDR3: CASKRQGGSNQPQHF; DNA: TGTGCCAGCAAAAGACAGGGGGGTAGCAATCAGCCCCAGCATTTT; J: TRBJ1-5; D: TRBD1; size: -; V: TRBV6-6
CDR3: CASSQGDNSNEKLFF; DNA: TGTGCCAGCAGCCAGGGGGACAACTCTAATGAAAAACTGTTTTTT; J: TRBJ1-4; D: TRBD1; size: -; V: TRBV7-9
CDR3: CASKAGGGLTDTQYF; DNA: TGTGCCAGCAAAGCAGGGGGCGGTTTAACAGATACGCAGTATTTT; J: TRBJ2-3; D: TRBD1; size: -; V: TRBV6-1
CDR3: CASSLGTGSDEQFF; DNA: TGTGCCAGCAGCTTGGGGACAGGGAGTGATGAGCAGTTCTTC; J: TRBJ2-1; D: TRBD1; size: -; V: TRBV7-7
CDR3: CASSLGSSGGTGELFF; DNA: TGTGCCAGCAGCTTAGGATCCAGCGGGGGAACCGGGGAGCTGTTTTTT; J: TRBJ2-2; D: TRBD2; size: -; V: TRBV7-6
CDR3: CATRSGTSGAYEQYF; DNA: TGTGCCACCAGATCCGGGACTAGCGGGGCTTACGAGCAGTACTTC; J: TRBJ2-7; D: TRBD2; size: -; V: TRBV15
CDR3: CAWSEGNTDTQYF; DNA: TGTGCCTGGAGTGAGGGGAACACAGATACGCAGTATTTT; J: TRBJ2-3; D: -; size: -; V: TRBV30
CDR3: CASSPDGQLNQPQHF; DNA: TGCGCCAGCAGTCCTGACGGACAGTTAAATCAGCCCCAGCATTTT; J: TRBJ1-5; D: -; size: -; V: TRBV5-1
CDR3: CASSFRQGGNEKLFF; DNA: TGTGCCAGCAGCTTCCGACAGGGAGGTAATGAAAAACTGTTTTTT; J: TRBJ1-4; D: TRBD1; size: -; V: TRBV11-2
CDR3: CAISARDRGDTEAFF; DNA: TGTGCCATCAGTGCAAGAGATAGGGGTGACACTGAAGCTTTCTTT; J: TRBJ1-1; D: -; size: once; V: TRBV10-3
CDR3: CASSFSGGDANEQFF; DNA: TGTGCCAGCAGCTTTTCGGGGGGGGATGCTAATGAGCAGTTCTTC; J: TRBJ2-1; D: TRBD2; size: -; V: TRBV5-4
CDR3: CASSPSPGAYEQYF; DNA: TGTGCCAGCAGCCCCAGCCCCGGGGCCTACGAGCAGTACTTC; J: TRBJ2-7; D: -; size: -; V: TRBV7-2
CDR3: CASSYVRWGSEQYF; DNA: TGTGCCAGCAGTTACGTAAGGTGGGGCAGCGAGCAGTACTTC; J: TRBJ2-7; D: -; size: -; V: TRBV6-5
CDR3: CASSPHGTEQAFF; DNA: TGTGCCAGCAGCCCCCACGGGACAGAGCAAGCTTTCTTT; J: TRBJ1-1; D: TRBD1; size: -; V: TRBV7-9
CDR3: CASTFITGELFF; DNA: TGTGCCAGCACTTTTATCACCGGGGAGCTGTTTTTT; J: TRBJ2-2; D: -; size: medium-sized; V: TRBV6-1
CDR3: CASSALGTPGNEQFF; DNA: TGTGCCAGCAGTGCCCTCGGGACTCCGGGCAATGAGCAGTTCTTC; J: TRBJ2-1; D: -; size: -; V: TRBV2
CDR3: CASSYNPGATNEKLFF; DNA: TGTGCCAGCAGTTACAACCCAGGGGCAACTAATGAAAAACTGTTTTTT; J: TRBJ1-4; D: -; size: -; V: TRBV6-5
CDR3: CASSVGGQGAYEQYF; DNA: TGTGCCAGCAGCGTAGGGGGACAGGGGGCTTACGAGCAGTACTTC; J: TRBJ2-7; D: TRBD1; size: -; V: TRBV9
CDR3: CASTPRAGSTDTQYF; DNA: TGTGCCAGCACCCCCCGGGCAGGGTCGACAGATACGCAGTATTTT; J: TRBJ2-3; D: -; size: -; V: TRBV6-5
CDR3: CASSAGSAGELFF; DNA: TGTGCCAGCAGCGCCGGGTCGGCCGGGGAGCTGTTTTTT; J: TRBJ2-2; D: -; size: -; V: TRBV6-4